A selection of T cell receptor beta chains follows, all from one sample in a study of breast tumors, draining lymph nodes, adjacent tissues. MiXCR, applied by TCRdb to the multiplex PCR reads, yields one record per CDR3 protein. The data show roughly 16,000 distinct CDR3 sequences, approximately 57% seen once. Sequenced: tumor-adjacent breast tissue. All receptors derive from a female donor with breast cancer. Some clones in this sample may be carry-over from other donors' samples. The CDR3 runs from the conserved cysteine through the conserved F or W. The order of the fields is V gene, clone size, D gene, J gene, CDR3 DNA, CDR3 protein. D genes are given only for firm matches. Clone size is given for some rows only: seen once, a few or many times, or a class if the clone is expanded.

V: TRBV20-1; size: -; D: TRBD1; J: TRBJ1-2; DNA: TGCAGTGCTAGCGGGACAGGAGGCTACTATGGCTACACCTTC; CDR3: CSASGTGGYYGYTF
V: TRBV7-3; size: -; D: -; J: TRBJ2-7; DNA: TGTGCCAGCAGCTTTTCCTCAGGTTACGAGCAGTACTTC; CDR3: CASSFSSGYEQYF
V: TRBV9; size: many; D: TRBD2; J: TRBJ2-5; DNA: TGTGCCAGCAGCGCCACTAGCGGGGGGCCTGAGACCCAGTACTTC; CDR3: CASSATSGGPETQYF
V: TRBV20-1; size: -; D: TRBD1; J: TRBJ1-6; DNA: TGCAGTGCTAGAGGCACAGGGGGTGATTCACCCCTCCACTTT; CDR3: CSARGTGGDSPLHF
V: TRBV10-3; size: -; D: -; J: TRBJ2-7; DNA: TGTGCCATCAGTGATAAGTACGGGGGCGTGGACGAGCAGTACTTC; CDR3: CAISDKYGGVDEQYF
V: TRBV3-1; size: medium-sized; D: -; J: TRBJ1-3; DNA: TGTGCCAGCAGCCAGGGACGAGGTGGCGGAAACACCATATATTTT; CDR3: CASSQGRGGGNTIYF
V: TRBV7-3; size: -; D: TRBD1; J: TRBJ1-4; DNA: TGTGCCAGCAGCTCGGGACAGGGGATTGAAAAACTGTTTTTT; CDR3: CASSSGQGIEKLFF
V: TRBV7-9; size: -; D: TRBD1; J: TRBJ2-7; DNA: TGTGCCACCGGACAGGGGGCCTACGAGCAGTACTTC; CDR3: CATGQGAYEQYF
V: TRBV4-1; size: -; D: -; J: TRBJ1-2; DNA: -; CDR3: CDSSFYICSARVVGITGGYGYTF
V: TRBV6-5; size: medium-sized; D: TRBD1; J: TRBJ1-6; DNA: TGTGCCAGCAGTTATGATGGGGACAGTCATAATTCACCCCTCCACTTT; CDR3: CASSYDGDSHNSPLHF
V: TRBV11-2; size: -; D: TRBD1; J: TRBJ1-1; DNA: TGTGCCAGCAGGCCTATGGGACAGGGAGGTAACACTGAAGCTTTCTTT; CDR3: CASRPMGQGGNTEAFF
V: TRBV24-1; size: -; D: TRBD1; J: TRBJ1-4; DNA: TGTGCCACCAGTGATCGGACAGGGGGGGAGGGTGAAAAACTGTTTTTT; CDR3: CATSDRTGGEGEKLFF
V: TRBV12-3/TRBV12-4; size: large; D: TRBD1; J: TRBJ1-2; DNA: TGTGCCAGCAGTCGACAGGGTTTTGGCTACACCTTC; CDR3: CASSRQGFGYTF
V: TRBV19; size: medium-sized; D: -; J: TRBJ1-2; DNA: TGTGCCACCTATAACTATGGCTACACCTTC; CDR3: CATYNYGYTF
V: TRBV24-1; size: few; D: TRBD2; J: TRBJ2-5; DNA: TGTGCCACCGGCGAGTGGGAGGGAACACAAGAGACCCAGTACTTC; CDR3: CATGEWEGTQETQYF
V: TRBV6-6; size: medium-sized; D: -; J: TRBJ1-5; DNA: TGTGCCAGCAGTTACACACCCCCCGGACAGAGCAATCAGCCCCAGCATTTT; CDR3: CASSYTPPGQSNQPQHF
V: TRBV20-1; size: -; D: TRBD2; J: TRBJ2-7; DNA: TGCAGTGGACTAGCGGGTTCAGGGGGCACCTACGAGCAGTACTTC; CDR3: CSGLAGSGGTYEQYF
V: TRBV4-1; size: large; D: -; J: TRBJ1-2; DNA: TGCGCCAGCAGCCAAGAGGGCAGGGGCGGTGATGGCTACACCTTC; CDR3: CASSQEGRGGDGYTF
V: TRBV7-2; size: -; D: TRBD1; J: TRBJ2-3; DNA: TGTGCCAGCAGCTTAGAGGGACAGCTTACGCAGTATTTT; CDR3: CASSLEGQLTQYF
V: TRBV20-1; size: -; D: -; J: TRBJ1-3; DNA: TGCAGTGCTCCTCTGTGGGGAAATCGTGGAAACACCATATATTTT; CDR3: CSAPLWGNRGNTIYF
V: TRBV4-1; size: -; D: TRBD2; J: TRBJ2-2; DNA: TGCGCCAGCAGCCCCCGACTAGCGGGAGGTGGTGGGCCCGGGGAGCTGTTTTTT; CDR3: CASSPRLAGGGGPGELFF
V: TRBV12-3/TRBV12-4; size: -; D: -; J: TRBJ1-6; DNA: TGTGCCAGCACCTATCCGGGGGGGAGTGGTTCGCCCCTCCACTTT; CDR3: CASTYPGGSGSPLHF
V: TRBV12-3/TRBV12-4; size: -; D: TRBD2; J: TRBJ2-1; DNA: TGTGCCAGCAAACCCGGGGAGGGAGCCTACAATGAGCAGTTCTTC; CDR3: CASKPGEGAYNEQFF
V: TRBV27; size: -; D: -; J: TRBJ2-7; DNA: TGTGCCAGCAGTTTATACCGGGACTCATCCTACGAGCAGTACTTC; CDR3: CASSLYRDSSYEQYF
V: TRBV20-1; size: -; D: TRBD1; J: TRBJ1-2; DNA: TGCAGTGCTAGAGTCGGGACAGGGGGTAATGGCTACACCTTC; CDR3: CSARVGTGGNGYTF
V: TRBV20-1; size: many; D: TRBD1; J: TRBJ1-1; DNA: TGCAGTGCTAGAGATCCAGGGGGTGGCACTGAAGCTTTCTTT; CDR3: CSARDPGGGTEAFF
V: TRBV12-5; size: -; D: -; J: TRBJ1-2; DNA: TGTGCTAGTGGCCTCGAGTTCCGGGCAGGGGTGTCTGGCTACACCTTC; CDR3: CASGLEFRAGVSGYTF
V: TRBV7-2; size: once; D: TRBD2; J: TRBJ2-7; DNA: TGTGCCAGCACCCTAGCAGGGAGGGGCGGGAGATACGAGCAGTACTTC; CDR3: CASTLAGRGGRYEQYF
V: TRBV2; size: -; D: -; J: TRBJ1-3; DNA: TGTGCCAGCAGCACAGACTCTGGAAACACCATATATTTT; CDR3: CASSTDSGNTIYF
V: TRBV4-1; size: once; D: TRBD1; J: TRBJ2-3; DNA: TGCGCCAGCAGCCAACAGGGGGCGTCAACAGATACGCAGTATTTT; CDR3: CASSQQGASTDTQYF
V: TRBV4-2; size: few; D: -; J: TRBJ1-3; DNA: TGTGCCAGCAGCTTAGGACGCTCTGGAAACACCATATATTTT; CDR3: CASSLGRSGNTIYF
V: TRBV15; size: once; D: TRBD1; J: TRBJ2-7; DNA: TGTGCCACCAGCAGAGATTTCACAGGGGACTACGAGCAGTACTTC; CDR3: CATSRDFTGDYEQYF
V: TRBV20-1; size: once; D: TRBD2; J: TRBJ2-1; DNA: TGCAGTGCTATGGTGGGGACTAGCGGGTCCAATGAGCAGTTCTTC; CDR3: CSAMVGTSGSNEQFF
V: TRBV9; size: medium-sized; D: TRBD2; J: TRBJ2-3; DNA: TGTGCCAGCAGTGCGGGGACTACCCGGGCAGTGGATACGCAGTATTTT; CDR3: CASSAGTTRAVDTQYF
V: TRBV27; size: -; D: -; J: TRBJ2-7; DNA: TGTGCCAGCAGTTTAGCGGGGTCCTACGAGCAGTACTTC; CDR3: CASSLAGSYEQYF
V: TRBV4-1; size: -; D: -; J: TRBJ1-3; DNA: TGTGCCAGCAGCCAAGAGGGAAACACAAAGGGTCGCCTTAGCTCTGGAAACACCATATATTTT; CDR3: CASSQEGNTKGRLSSGNTIYF
V: TRBV14; size: once; D: TRBD2; J: TRBJ2-1; DNA: TGTGCCAGCAGCCAGAGGGACTACCTCCAGTTCTTC; CDR3: CASSQRDYLQFF
V: TRBV2; size: medium-sized; D: -; J: TRBJ1-2; DNA: TGTGCCAGCAGTGACAGTGGAAACTATGGCTACACCTTC; CDR3: CASSDSGNYGYTF
V: TRBV27; size: many; D: TRBD1; J: TRBJ1-2; DNA: TGTGCCAGCAGTGGGACAGGGGTAGGAGGCTACACCTTC; CDR3: CASSGTGVGGYTF
V: TRBV2; size: -; D: -; J: TRBJ1-4; DNA: TGTGCCAGCAGCCTACTCGGGACAACTAATGAAAAACTGTTTTTT; CDR3: CASSLLGTTNEKLFF
V: TRBV6-6; size: many; D: -; J: TRBJ1-1; DNA: TGTGCCAGCACTCAGGGGAACACTGAAGCTTTCTTT; CDR3: CASTQGNTEAFF
V: TRBV19; size: -; D: -; J: TRBJ2-5; DNA: TGTGCCAGTAGTACCCGACAGCCCGGGCGGGAGACCCAGTACTTC; CDR3: CASSTRQPGRETQYF
V: TRBV3-1; size: -; D: TRBD1; J: TRBJ1-1; DNA: TGTCCCAGCAGCCAAGCCAACAGGGGGCTGTACACTGAAGCTTTCTTT; CDR3: CPSSQANRGLYTEAFF
V: TRBV7-9; size: -; D: -; J: TRBJ2-7; DNA: TGTGCCAGCAGCCCTCCTTTTGGCGAGCAGTACTTC; CDR3: CASSPPFGEQYF
V: TRBV3-1; size: -; D: TRBD1; J: TRBJ1-2; DNA: TGCGCCAGCAGCCCAAACAGGGGCACGAACTATGGCAACACCTTC; CDR3: CASSPNRGTNYGNTF
V: TRBV2; size: once; D: -; J: TRBJ2-7; DNA: TGTGCCAGCAGTGAATTCTTGGACAGACTATACTACGAGCAGTACTTC; CDR3: CASSEFLDRLYYEQYF
V: TRBV10-2; size: many; D: TRBD2; J: TRBJ2-3; DNA: TGCGCCAGCAGTGAGCGGGCTAGCGGGGGGGCCAGGAGCACAGATACGCAGTATTTT; CDR3: CASSERASGGARSTDTQYF
V: TRBV11-2; size: -; D: -; J: TRBJ1-5; DNA: TGTGCCAGCAGCTTAGGGGGCCGTCAGCCCCAGCATTTT; CDR3: CASSLGGRQPQHF
V: TRBV9; size: -; D: -; J: TRBJ2-3; DNA: TGTGCCAGCAGCGTAACGGGTACTAGCACAGATACGCAGTATTTT; CDR3: CASSVTGTSTDTQYF
V: TRBV6-9; size: -; D: -; J: TRBJ2-5; DNA: TGTGCCAGCAGTTATGGGGCAGGGGGGTGGACCCAGTACTTC; CDR3: CASSYGAGGWTQYF
V: TRBV7-9; size: medium-sized; D: -; J: TRBJ1-2; DNA: TGTGCCAGCAGCTTAGTGGGCGGCACCTATGGCTACACCTTC; CDR3: CASSLVGGTYGYTF